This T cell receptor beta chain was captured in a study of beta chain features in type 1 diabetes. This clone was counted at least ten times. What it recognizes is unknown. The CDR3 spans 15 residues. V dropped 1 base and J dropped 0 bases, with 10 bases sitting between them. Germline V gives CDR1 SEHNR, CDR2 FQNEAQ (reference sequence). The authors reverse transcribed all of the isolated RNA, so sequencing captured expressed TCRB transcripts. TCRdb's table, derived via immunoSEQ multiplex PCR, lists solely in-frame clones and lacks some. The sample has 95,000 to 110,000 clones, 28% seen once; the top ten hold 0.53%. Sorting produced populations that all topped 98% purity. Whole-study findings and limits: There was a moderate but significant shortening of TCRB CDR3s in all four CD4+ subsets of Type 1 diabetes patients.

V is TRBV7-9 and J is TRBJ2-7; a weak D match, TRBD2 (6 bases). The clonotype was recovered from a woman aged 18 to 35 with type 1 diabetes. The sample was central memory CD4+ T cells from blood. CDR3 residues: CASSLGGSGSYEQYF. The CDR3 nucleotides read TGTGCCAGCAGCTTAGGTGGTAGCGGCTCCTACGAGCAGTACTTC.